The clone carrying this T cell receptor beta chain has only one observation. This entry is derived from a study of blood T cell repertoires in COVID-19. Data came from immunoSEQ multiplex PCR; TCRdb stores just in-frame clones and leaves some out. The sample has about 280,000 clones; 83% are singletons. The TCR was taken from a woman aged 50 to 60 who had recovered from COVID-19. Sequencing input: peripheral blood.

The CDR3 protein is CASSLRDGGQITQYF. CDR3 nucleotide sequence: TGCGCCAGCAGCTTGAGGGACGGGGGACAGATAACGCAGTATTTT. The chain recombines TRBV5-1 with TRBJ2-3, with D tentatively TRBD1 (7 bases). Germline loops: CDR1 SGHRS, CDR2 YFSETQ. CDR3 length: 15 residues. V shed 1 base and J shed 9 bases, with 18 bases lying between them. Filled out from reference TRBV5-1 and TRBJ2-3, the complete variable domain reads KAGVTQTPRYLIKTRGQQVTLSCSPISGHRSVSWYQQTPGQGLQFLFEYFSETQRNKGNFPGRFSGRQFSNSRSEMNVSTLELGDSALYLCASSLRDGGQITQYFGPGTRLTVL.